The rows below give T cell receptor beta chains drawn from one sample of a study of blood T cell repertoires in COVID-19. TCRdb's table, derived via immunoSEQ multiplex PCR, lists solely in-frame clones and lacks some. In the table there are some 350,000 clones, over 70% of which are singletons. Sequencing was done on a sample of peripheral blood. These receptors were collected from a young man with active or convalescent COVID-19. The CDR3 runs from the conserved cysteine through the conserved F or W. Each record gives: V gene, D gene, CDR3 length, J gene, clone size, CDR3 DNA, CDR3 protein. The D gene is left open where the match is weak. Not all rows give a size; the values are once, few, many and, for expanded clones, a class.

v_call: TRBV18
d_call: TRBD1
cdr3_length: 18
j_call: TRBJ1-1
clone_size: few
cdr3_nt: TGTGCCAGCTCACCAATGGGACAGGGGGCGTCTTGGGACACTGAAGCTTTCTTT
cdr3_aa: CASSPMGQGASWDTEAFF

v_call: TRBV9
d_call: TRBD1
cdr3_length: 15
j_call: TRBJ2-5
clone_size: -
cdr3_nt: TGTGCCAGCAGCGTCGGGACAGGGAAAGGAGAGACCCAGTACTTC
cdr3_aa: CASSVGTGKGETQYF

v_call: TRBV2
d_call: -
cdr3_length: 15
j_call: TRBJ1-5
clone_size: -
cdr3_nt: TGTGCCAGCAGTTCTAATCTCCTCAGGGATCAGCCCCAGCATTTT
cdr3_aa: CASSSNLLRDQPQHF

v_call: TRBV5-1
d_call: -
cdr3_length: 14
j_call: TRBJ1-1
clone_size: -
cdr3_nt: TGTGCCAGCAGCACCCAACATATGAACACTGAAGCTTTCTTT
cdr3_aa: CASSTQHMNTEAFF

v_call: TRBV19
d_call: TRBD1
cdr3_length: 16
j_call: TRBJ1-2
clone_size: -
cdr3_nt: TGTGCCAGTAGGCAGTCGACAGGGGCGCTTAACTATGGCTACACCTTC
cdr3_aa: CASRQSTGALNYGYTF

v_call: TRBV4-2
d_call: -
cdr3_length: 13
j_call: TRBJ1-2
clone_size: once
cdr3_nt: TGTGCCAGCAGCCACAGGGTTGAGTATGGCTACACCTTC
cdr3_aa: CASSHRVEYGYTF

v_call: TRBV10-3
d_call: TRBD2
cdr3_length: 13
j_call: TRBJ2-7
clone_size: -
cdr3_nt: TGTGCCATCGGACTAGACACCCCCCCCGAGCAGTACTTC
cdr3_aa: CAIGLDTPPEQYF

v_call: TRBV7-8
d_call: TRBD2
cdr3_length: 15
j_call: TRBJ2-1
clone_size: -
cdr3_nt: TGTGCCAGCAGCTCTAAGCGGGAGGGAGCCCATGAGCAGTTCTTC
cdr3_aa: CASSSKREGAHEQFF

v_call: TRBV7-2
d_call: -
cdr3_length: 13
j_call: TRBJ2-5
clone_size: few
cdr3_nt: TGTGCCAGCAGCTTTGACAGTCAAGAGACCCAGTACTTC
cdr3_aa: CASSFDSQETQYF

v_call: TRBV4-3
d_call: -
cdr3_length: 15
j_call: TRBJ2-1
clone_size: -
cdr3_nt: TGCGCCAGCAGCCAGAGAATAGGGGGGGACAATGAGCAGTTCTTC
cdr3_aa: CASSQRIGGDNEQFF

v_call: TRBV4-2
d_call: TRBD1
cdr3_length: 16
j_call: TRBJ2-7
clone_size: -
cdr3_nt: TGTGCCAGCAGCCGGTTCTCAGGGACAGGGATTAATGAGCAGTACTTC
cdr3_aa: CASSRFSGTGINEQYF

v_call: TRBV9
d_call: -
cdr3_length: 15
j_call: TRBJ2-3
clone_size: -
cdr3_nt: TGTGCCAGCAGCGTAGGCTCTAGCTACACAGATACGCAGTATTTT
cdr3_aa: CASSVGSSYTDTQYF

v_call: TRBV15
d_call: TRBD2
cdr3_length: 15
j_call: TRBJ2-7
clone_size: few
cdr3_nt: TGTGCCACCAGCAGAGGGGAGGGAGGTAGCTACGAGCAGTACTTC
cdr3_aa: CATSRGEGGSYEQYF

v_call: TRBV28
d_call: -
cdr3_length: 16
j_call: TRBJ1-1
clone_size: -
cdr3_nt: TGTGCCAGCAGTTTATCTGGGGCGGGGGGGTACACTGAAGCTTTCTTT
cdr3_aa: CASSLSGAGGYTEAFF

v_call: TRBV6-5
d_call: -
cdr3_length: 14
j_call: TRBJ1-2
clone_size: -
cdr3_nt: TGTGCCAGCACTTACAGCCGATCTAACTATGGCTACACCTTC
cdr3_aa: CASTYSRSNYGYTF

v_call: TRBV4-2
d_call: TRBD2
cdr3_length: 12
j_call: TRBJ2-7
clone_size: -
cdr3_nt: TGTGCCAGCAGACTAGCGGACTACGAGCAGTACTTC
cdr3_aa: CASRLADYEQYF

v_call: TRBV7-9
d_call: -
cdr3_length: 13
j_call: TRBJ1-3
clone_size: -
cdr3_nt: TGTGCCAGCAGCTTAGCGGGGGAGGACACCATATATTTT
cdr3_aa: CASSLAGEDTIYF

v_call: TRBV3-1/TRBV3-2
d_call: TRBD1
cdr3_length: 18
j_call: TRBJ1-5
clone_size: -
cdr3_nt: TGTGCCAGCAGCATCCGGACAGGGGAATTATATAGCAATCAGCCCCAGCATTTT
cdr3_aa: CASSIRTGELYSNQPQHF

v_call: TRBV6-1
d_call: TRBD2
cdr3_length: 16
j_call: TRBJ2-1
clone_size: once
cdr3_nt: TGTGCCAGCAGTGTCGCGGGAGGGGTCTCCTACAATGAGCAGTTCTTC
cdr3_aa: CASSVAGGVSYNEQFF

v_call: TRBV6-2/TRBV6-3
d_call: -
cdr3_length: 14
j_call: TRBJ2-3
clone_size: -
cdr3_nt: TGTGCCAGCAGTTACTCGACGACTCCAGATACGCAGTATTTT
cdr3_aa: CASSYSTTPDTQYF

v_call: TRBV11-3
d_call: TRBD2
cdr3_length: 12
j_call: TRBJ2-1
clone_size: -
cdr3_nt: TGTGCCAGCAGCTTAGCCGCGGGGGTGCAGTTCTTC
cdr3_aa: CASSLAAGVQFF

v_call: TRBV5-6
d_call: TRBD1
cdr3_length: 17
j_call: TRBJ1-3
clone_size: -
cdr3_nt: TGTGCCAGCAGCGGATACAGGGGACTAGACTCTGGAAACACCATATATTTT
cdr3_aa: CASSGYRGLDSGNTIYF

v_call: TRBV11-2
d_call: -
cdr3_length: 14
j_call: TRBJ1-6
clone_size: -
cdr3_nt: TGTGCCAGCAGGCTACACAGCGGTAATTCACCCCTCCACTTT
cdr3_aa: CASRLHSGNSPLHF

v_call: TRBV5-4
d_call: -
cdr3_length: 15
j_call: TRBJ2-7
clone_size: -
cdr3_nt: TGTGCCAGCAGCTTGGACCCCTCGACTGACTACGAGCAGTACTTC
cdr3_aa: CASSLDPSTDYEQYF

v_call: TRBV9
d_call: TRBD1
cdr3_length: 14
j_call: TRBJ1-4
clone_size: -
cdr3_nt: TGTGCCAGCAGCCCCGGGACAGGGGGCGAAAAACTGTTTTTT
cdr3_aa: CASSPGTGGEKLFF

v_call: TRBV7-9
d_call: -
cdr3_length: 15
j_call: TRBJ1-2
clone_size: -
cdr3_nt: TGTGCCAGCAGCCCACCCGGGAGGGGGGCCTATGGCTACACCTTC
cdr3_aa: CASSPPGRGAYGYTF

v_call: TRBV19
d_call: -
cdr3_length: 13
j_call: TRBJ1-2
clone_size: -
cdr3_nt: TGTGCCAGTAGTATTACAGGAGTTCGAGGCTACACCTTC
cdr3_aa: CASSITGVRGYTF

v_call: TRBV21-1
d_call: -
cdr3_length: 17
j_call: TRBJ2-2
clone_size: few
cdr3_nt: TGTGCCAGCAGCCCTATCGGGTGGAGTCCGGACACCGGGGAGCTGTTTTTT
cdr3_aa: CASSPIGWSPDTGELFF

v_call: TRBV7-8
d_call: TRBD1
cdr3_length: 15
j_call: TRBJ1-1
clone_size: -
cdr3_nt: TGTGCCAGCAGCTTACAGGGGGCGCGGATCACTGAAGCTTTCTTT
cdr3_aa: CASSLQGARITEAFF

v_call: TRBV2
d_call: -
cdr3_length: 16
j_call: TRBJ2-7
clone_size: many
cdr3_nt: TGTGCCAGCAGTGAAATGACTAGGCGACAGCGCTACGAGCAGTACTTC
cdr3_aa: CASSEMTRRQRYEQYF

v_call: TRBV7-3
d_call: -
cdr3_length: 16
j_call: TRBJ2-1
clone_size: -
cdr3_nt: TGTGCCAGCAGCTACCTGGAAGGGGCATCCTACAATGAGCAGTTCTTC
cdr3_aa: CASSYLEGASYNEQFF

v_call: TRBV5-6
d_call: -
cdr3_length: 14
j_call: TRBJ2-3
clone_size: -
cdr3_nt: TGTGCCAGCAGGGAGGTCCACTCCGCGGATACGCAGTATTTT
cdr3_aa: CASREVHSADTQYF

v_call: TRBV5-6
d_call: -
cdr3_length: 13
j_call: TRBJ2-7
clone_size: -
cdr3_nt: TGTGCCAGCAGCTTCTTTGGACTACCCGAGCAGTACTTC
cdr3_aa: CASSFFGLPEQYF

v_call: TRBV20-1
d_call: -
cdr3_length: 11
j_call: TRBJ2-7
clone_size: -
cdr3_nt: TGCAGTGCTAGACAGGGCGTTGAGCAGTACTTC
cdr3_aa: CSARQGVEQYF

v_call: TRBV18
d_call: TRBD1
cdr3_length: 13
j_call: TRBJ2-7
clone_size: -
cdr3_nt: TGTGCCAGCTCACCGGGACAGGATCGAGAGCAGTACTTC
cdr3_aa: CASSPGQDREQYF

v_call: TRBV7-2
d_call: -
cdr3_length: 14
j_call: TRBJ1-1
clone_size: -
cdr3_nt: TGTGCCAGCAGCTTAGGCAGGGCGAACACTGAAGCTTTCTTT
cdr3_aa: CASSLGRANTEAFF

v_call: TRBV7-9
d_call: -
cdr3_length: 14
j_call: TRBJ2-7
clone_size: once
cdr3_nt: TGTGCCAGCAGCTTAGGCAGGGTGTTGGGCGAGCAGTACTTC
cdr3_aa: CASSLGRVLGEQYF

v_call: TRBV14
d_call: TRBD2
cdr3_length: 14
j_call: TRBJ2-1
clone_size: few
cdr3_nt: TGTGCCAGCAGGCGGACTAGCGGGGATAGTGAGCAGTTCTTC
cdr3_aa: CASRRTSGDSEQFF

v_call: TRBV7-7
d_call: -
cdr3_length: 14
j_call: TRBJ2-5
clone_size: -
cdr3_nt: TGTGCCAGCAGCACCGGACAGAGACAAGAGACCCAGTACTTC
cdr3_aa: CASSTGQRQETQYF

v_call: TRBV7-8
d_call: TRBD1
cdr3_length: 16
j_call: TRBJ1-1
clone_size: -
cdr3_nt: TGTGCCAGCAGCCACCGGGACAGGGGGCGCAAGACTGAAGCTTTCTTT
cdr3_aa: CASSHRDRGRKTEAFF

v_call: TRBV9
d_call: -
cdr3_length: 13
j_call: TRBJ1-1
clone_size: -
cdr3_nt: TGTGCCAGCAGCGCGCCGGGTGACACTGAAGCTTTCTTT
cdr3_aa: CASSAPGDTEAFF

v_call: TRBV6-5
d_call: TRBD2
cdr3_length: 13
j_call: TRBJ2-7
clone_size: -
cdr3_nt: TGTGCCAGCCGGGAGGGGGTCCGCAGCGAGCAGTACTTC
cdr3_aa: CASREGVRSEQYF

v_call: TRBV19
d_call: -
cdr3_length: 18
j_call: TRBJ1-4
clone_size: -
cdr3_nt: TGTGCCAGTAGTCCCGGACCGCTCTTGAGGGCAACTAATGAAAAACTGTTTTTT
cdr3_aa: CASSPGPLLRATNEKLFF

v_call: TRBV3-1/TRBV3-2
d_call: TRBD1
cdr3_length: 14
j_call: TRBJ1-2
clone_size: -
cdr3_nt: TGTGCCAGCAGCCAAGCGACAGGGGGCTTAGGCTACACCTTC
cdr3_aa: CASSQATGGLGYTF

v_call: TRBV11-2
d_call: TRBD2
cdr3_length: 16
j_call: TRBJ2-1
clone_size: -
cdr3_nt: TGTGCCAGCAGCTTAGCGCGTCTAGCGGGGGGGAATGAGCAGTTCTTC
cdr3_aa: CASSLARLAGGNEQFF

v_call: TRBV5-6
d_call: -
cdr3_length: 13
j_call: TRBJ1-1
clone_size: -
cdr3_nt: TGTGCCAGCAGCTTGGCAGGGCGGACTGAAGCTTTCTTT
cdr3_aa: CASSLAGRTEAFF

v_call: TRBV4-1
d_call: TRBD1
cdr3_length: 15
j_call: TRBJ1-2
clone_size: -
cdr3_nt: TGCGCCAGCAGCCTACAACAGGGGGGTGTCTATGGCTACACCTTC
cdr3_aa: CASSLQQGGVYGYTF

v_call: TRBV11-1
d_call: -
cdr3_length: 13
j_call: TRBJ1-1
clone_size: -
cdr3_nt: TGTGCCAGCAGGCGCGCGGGGCTTAGTGAAGCTTTCTTT
cdr3_aa: CASRRAGLSEAFF

v_call: TRBV6-8
d_call: -
cdr3_length: 13
j_call: TRBJ1-5
clone_size: -
cdr3_nt: TGTGCCAGCAGTGGAGCAGACAATCAGCCCCAGCATTTT
cdr3_aa: CASSGADNQPQHF

v_call: TRBV3-1/TRBV3-2
d_call: -
cdr3_length: 15
j_call: TRBJ2-7
clone_size: -
cdr3_nt: TGTGCCAGCAGCACGGGAACAGGGCCTATTTACGAGCAGTACTTC
cdr3_aa: CASSTGTGPIYEQYF

v_call: TRBV25-1
d_call: -
cdr3_length: 16
j_call: TRBJ2-6
clone_size: few
cdr3_nt: TGTGCCAGCAGTGACAATCTATTCTCTGGGGCCAACGTCCTGACTTTC
cdr3_aa: CASSDNLFSGANVLTF

v_call: TRBV20-1
d_call: TRBD2
cdr3_length: 15
j_call: TRBJ2-3
clone_size: -
cdr3_nt: TGCAGTGCTAGTCCCCTAGCGGGGCTCACAGATACGCAGTATTTT
cdr3_aa: CSASPLAGLTDTQYF